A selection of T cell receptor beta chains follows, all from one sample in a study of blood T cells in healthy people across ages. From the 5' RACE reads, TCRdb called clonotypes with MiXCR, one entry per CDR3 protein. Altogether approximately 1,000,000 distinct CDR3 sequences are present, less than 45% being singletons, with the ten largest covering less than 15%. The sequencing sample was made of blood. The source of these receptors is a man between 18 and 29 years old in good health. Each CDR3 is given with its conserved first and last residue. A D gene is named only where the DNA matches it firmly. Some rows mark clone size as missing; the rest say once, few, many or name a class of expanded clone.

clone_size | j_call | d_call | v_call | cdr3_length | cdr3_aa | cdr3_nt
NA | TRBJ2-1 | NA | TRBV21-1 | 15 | CASRTGTPNYNEQFF | TGTGCCAGTAGGACCGGGACCCCCAACTACAATGAGCAGTTCTTC
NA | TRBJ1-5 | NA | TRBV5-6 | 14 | CASSVSRGAQPQHF | TGTGCCAGCAGCGTGTCCAGGGGAGCGCAGCCCCAGCATTTT
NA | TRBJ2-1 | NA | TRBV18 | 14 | CVSSPPSGDNEQFF | TGTGTCAGCTCACCACCTTCTGGGGACAATGAGCAGTTCTTC
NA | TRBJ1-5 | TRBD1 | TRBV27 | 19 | CASSLSYRDRGHRNQPQHF | TGTGCCAGCAGTTTATCGTACCGGGACAGGGGTCATCGCAATCAGCCCCAGCATTTT
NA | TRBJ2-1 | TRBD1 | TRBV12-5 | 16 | CASGRPGTGTYNEQFF | TGTGCTAGTGGTCGGCCCGGGACAGGGACCTACAATGAGCAGTTCTTC
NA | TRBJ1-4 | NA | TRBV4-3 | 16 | CASSQEHPGSREKLFF | TGCGCCAGCAGCCAAGAACATCCGGGGAGTCGGGAAAAACTGTTTTTT
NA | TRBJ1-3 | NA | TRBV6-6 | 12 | CASSYSVNTIYF | TGTGCCAGCAGTTACTCGGTAAACACCATATATTTT
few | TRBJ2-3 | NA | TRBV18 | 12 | CTSSPRTDTQYF | TGTACCAGCTCACCACGTACAGATACGCAGTATTTT
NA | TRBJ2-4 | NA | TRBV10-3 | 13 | CAVSGTAKNIQYF | TGTGCCGTGTCCGGGACTGCCAAAAACATTCAGTACTTC
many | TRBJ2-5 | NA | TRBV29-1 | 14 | CSVETGIGQETQYF | TGCAGCGTTGAAACGGGTATAGGCCAAGAGACCCAGTACTTC
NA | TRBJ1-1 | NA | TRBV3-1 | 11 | CVSSQTGEAFF | TGTGTCAGCAGCCAAACCGGTGAGGCTTTCTTT
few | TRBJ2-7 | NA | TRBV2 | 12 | CASRADNWRQYF | TGTGCCAGCAGAGCGGACAACTGGAGGCAGTACTTC
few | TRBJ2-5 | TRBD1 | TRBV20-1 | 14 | CSALLGQGEETQYF | TGCAGTGCTCTACTCGGACAGGGGGAAGAGACCCAGTACTTC